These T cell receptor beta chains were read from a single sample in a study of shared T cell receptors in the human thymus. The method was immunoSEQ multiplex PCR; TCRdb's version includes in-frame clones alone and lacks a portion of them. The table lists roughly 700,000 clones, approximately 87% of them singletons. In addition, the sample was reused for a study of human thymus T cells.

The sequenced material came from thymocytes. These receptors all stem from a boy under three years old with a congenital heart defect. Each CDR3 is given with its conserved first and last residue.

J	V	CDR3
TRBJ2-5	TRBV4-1	CASSQGGAGQETQYF
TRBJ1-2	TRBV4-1	CASSQGVDRGRRDGYTF
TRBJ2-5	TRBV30	CAWSIQREGRETQYF
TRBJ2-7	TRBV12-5	CASGPGGVDQYF
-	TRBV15	CATSPDRNSYEQYF
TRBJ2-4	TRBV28	CASSPRTGLTKNIQYF
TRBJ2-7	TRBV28	CASRSSYEQYF
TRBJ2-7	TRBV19	CASSPGTSGSYEQYF
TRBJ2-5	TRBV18	CASSPRGYQETQYF
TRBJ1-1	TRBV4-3	CASSQRPSGGLRTEAFF
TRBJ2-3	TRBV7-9	CASSLPGQGRDTQYF
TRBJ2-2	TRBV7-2	CASSSWAGRSNTGELFF
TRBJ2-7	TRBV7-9	CASSQTGTYEQYF